The 20 T cell receptor beta chains given below trace back to one sample, sequenced in a study of T cells in Graves' hyperthyroidism and ophthalmopathy. Using RNA transcripts as the source, TCR beta CDR3 regions were amplified. The HTBI set primed first-round TCR CDR3 RT-PCR. TCRdb reprocessed the multiplex PCR reads with MiXCR, giving one entry per CDR3 protein. Of around 380,000 distinct CDR3 sequences in the sample, about 13% were seen once. The specimen sequenced was blood. Receptor source: a man between 25 and 39 years old with Graves' hyperthyroidism that later progressed to Graves' ophthalmopathy.

This clonotype has a count of ten or more. The chain employs TRBV13 and TRBJ2-7; TRBD2 is a possible D gene (7 bases). This CDR3 comprises 13 residues. V dropped 5 bases and J dropped 6 bases, with 14 bases sitting between them. From germline, CDR1 is PRHDT and CDR2 FYEKMQ (reference sequence). In nucleotides, the CDR3 is TGTGCCAGCAGCACCAACAGGGAGGGCGAGCAGTACTTC. This gives the protein CASSTNREGEQYF.

This CDR3 reads CASSITSTGGVTYEQYF. In nucleotides, the CDR3 is TGTGCCAGTAGTATCACTTCTACAGGGGGTGTGACCTACGAGCAGTACTTC. The rearrangement links TRBV19 to TRBJ2-7, with 8 bases lining up with TRBD1. Trimming at V came to 3 bases and at J to 2 bases, leaving 12 bases not matched to a gene. The CDR3 is 17 amino acids. CDR1 is LNHDA and CDR2 is SQIVND in the germline V gene (reference sequence).

This clonotype was observed at least ten times. The chain links TRBV28 to TRBJ1-5; D remains unclear. Looked up from germline, CDR1 is MDHEN and CDR2 is SYDVKM. V was trimmed by 3 bases and J by 2 bases, leaving 14 bases between them. CDR3 length: 16 amino acids. CDR3 amino acids: CASSLESGFGNQPQHF. The CDR3 nucleotides read TGTGCCAGCAGTTTGGAATCCGGTTTTGGCAATCAGCCCCAGCATTTT.

This clonotype turned up a few times. The V gene is TRBV28, the J gene TRBJ1-4; 7 nucleotides match TRBD1. The length of the CDR3 is 14 residues. Trimming cost V 10 bases and J 4 bases; bases outside gene matches: 9. Looked up from germline, CDR1 is MDHEN and CDR2 is SYDVKM. CDR3: CATIGGTVNEKLFF. In DNA form, the CDR3 reads TGTGCCACTATAGGCGGGACAGTTAATGAAAAACTGTTTTTT.

This clonotype was observed many times. The chain couples TRBV20-1 to TRBJ2-1; possible D gene TRBD1, 6 bases. The CDR3 totals 15 residues. Germline V gene sequence: CDR1 DFQATT, CDR2 SNEGSKA (reference sequence). Trimming removed 3 bases from V and 2 bases from J, with 14 bases in between. This CDR3 reads CSASPQGWAYNEQFF. In DNA, the CDR3 is TGCAGTGCTAGCCCACAGGGTTGGGCCTACAATGAGCAGTTCTTC.

This clonotype has only a few counts. The chain joins TRBV18 to TRBJ2-1; D is unresolved. Deletions cut 2 bases from V and 7 bases from J, with 6 bases between. The CDR3 has 12 amino acids. Germline V gene lookup returns CDR1 KGHSH and CDR2 LQKENI. CDR3 residues: CASSPFANEQFF. The CDR3, as DNA: TGTGCCAGCTCACCATTTGCGAATGAGCAGTTCTTC.

The chain links TRBV12-3 or TRBV12-4 to TRBJ2-1; 11 bases align to TRBD2. After removal of 6 bases from V and 10 bases from J, the junction contained 5 bases not matched to a gene. The CDR3 loop spans 13 amino acids. Here the CDR3 reads CASSLTSGGEQFF. In nucleotides, the CDR3 is TGTGCCAGCAGCCTAACTAGCGGGGGCGAGCAGTTCTTC.

This clonotype came up many times. The chain links TRBV7-9 to TRBJ1-4; weak D call: TRBD1 (5 bases). The germline CDR1 and CDR2 sequences are SEHNR and FQNEAQ (reference sequence). The CDR3 loop spans 15 amino acids. Deletions cut 5 bases from V and 4 bases from J, with 14 bases between. The CDR3 reads CASSTPGTVNEKLFF. The CDR3 DNA is TGTGCCAGCAGCACTCCCGGGACCGTTAATGAAAAACTGTTTTTT.

This clonotype was picked up many times. The chain employs TRBV20-1 and TRBJ1-1; perhaps TRBD1 as D (6 bases). Germline V CDR1 and CDR2: DFQATT, SNEGSKA (reference sequence). The CDR3 sequence is 11 residues long. DNA of the CDR3: TGCAGGGTTACTCAGGGGAATGAAGCTTTCTTT. Translation gives CRVTQGNEAFF.

CDR3 DNA: TGTGCCAGCAGCTACCTTAGCGGGGCATACAATGAGCAGTTCTTC. This translates into CASSYLSGAYNEQFF. This chain uses TRBV7-6 with TRBJ2-1, with 8 bases matching TRBD2. Germline V gives CDR1 SGHVS, CDR2 FNYEAQ. CDR3 length: 15 amino acids. After removal of 4 bases from V and 4 bases from J, the junction contained 6 bases not matched to a gene. Together with reference TRBV7-6 and TRBJ2-1, the CDR3 gives the full variable domain: GAGVSQSPRYKVTKRGQDVALRCDPISGHVSLYWYRQALGQGPEFLTYFNYEAQQDKSGLPNDRFSAERPEGSISTLTIQRTEQRDSAMYRCASSYLSGAYNEQFFGPGTRLTVL.

V gene TRBV6-5 combines with J gene TRBJ2-1; 8 bases fit TRBD2. V lost 0 bases to trimming and J lost 12 bases; unmatched junction nucleotides: 10. Germline V gene lookup returns CDR1 MNHEY and CDR2 SVGAGI. The CDR3 extends over 15 amino acids. The CDR3 DNA sequence: TGTGCCAGCAGTTACTCGAGTAGCGGGGCTCTTATGCAGTTCTTC. Its translation is CASSYSSSGALMQFF.

The V gene is TRBV14, the J gene TRBJ2-7, with D possibly matching TRBD2 (5 bases). The V end was cut by 1 base, the J end by 7 bases, with 23 bases between. Germline V gives CDR1 SGHDN, CDR2 FVKESK. The CDR3 consists of 17 residues. The CDR3 DNA sequence: TGTGCCAGCAGCCAAGGGGTTTGGTTCCTGGATCGGGGAGAGCAGTACTTC. It yields the protein CASSQGVWFLDRGEQYF.

V gene TRBV7-9 combines with J gene TRBJ1-6, with TRBD1 matching over 10 bases. Looked up from germline, CDR1 is SEHNR and CDR2 is FQNEAQ (reference sequence). V dropped 3 bases and J dropped 9; count of bases not matched to a gene: 5. CDR3 length: 15 amino acids. This CDR3 is CASSLPGQGISPLHF. In DNA, the CDR3 is TGTGCCAGCAGCTTGCCGGGACAGGGGATTTCACCCCTCCACTTT.

This clonotype was counted many times. The V and J genes are TRBV2 and TRBJ1-5, with TRBD1 as a possible D gene (5 bases). The CDR3 contains 15 residues. The V end lost 6 bases, the J end lost 4 bases, and 16 bases lay between the germline ends. Germline CDR1 is SNHLY and CDR2 is FYNNEI. CDR3 residues: CASSTGTGYNQPQHF. The DNA for the CDR3 is TGTGCCAGCAGCACGGGAACAGGATATAATCAGCCCCAGCATTTT. The whole variable domain, remainder taken from reference TRBV2 and TRBJ1-5, is EPEVTQTPSHQVTQMGQEVILRCVPISNHLYFYWYRQILGQKVEFLVSFYNNEISEKSEIFDDQFSVERPDGSNFTLKIRSTKLEDSAMYFCASSTGTGYNQPQHFGDGTRLSIL.

Ten or more counts support this clonotype. V is TRBV18 and J is TRBJ1-5; 7 bases map to TRBD1. Germline V gene lookup returns CDR1 KGHSH and CDR2 LQKENI. Germline trimming cut 1 base from V and 0 bases from J; bases unmatched to any gene: 9. The CDR3 totals 18 residues. CDR3 protein: CASSPQGQRIYSNQPQHF. The CDR3 coding sequence is TGTGCCAGCTCACCACAGGGACAGAGAATTTATAGCAATCAGCCCCAGCATTTT. Supplemented by reference TRBV18 and TRBJ1-5, the full variable domain reads NAGVMQNPRHLVRRRGQEARLRCSPMKGHSHVYWYRQLPEEGLKFMVYLQKENIIDESGMPKERFSAEFPKEGPSILRIQQVVRGDSAAYFCASSPQGQRIYSNQPQHFGDGTRLSIL.

Comment on this clonotype: A read error is possible here, since a much larger clone lies one base away. The conserved final phenylalanine or tryptophan is absent from the CDR3, which likely points to a read error. The chain recombines TRBV6-1 with TRBJ1-1; D is perhaps TRBD1 (6 bases). The germline V and J ends were trimmed by 6 bases and 1 base, with 9 bases remaining between them. Looked up from germline, CDR1 is MNHNS and CDR2 is SASEGT. There are 13 residues in the CDR3. The CDR3 DNA sequence: TGTGCCAGCAGCACGACAGGGAACACTGAAGCTTTCCTT. Amino acids: CASSTTGNTEAFL.

The sample holds a few counts of this clonotype. V is TRBV28 and J is TRBJ1-4; no reliable D call. CDR3 size: 16 residues. V shed 5 bases and J shed 4 bases, with 17 bases lying between them. Germline lookup yields CDR1 MDHEN and CDR2 SYDVKM. The CDR3 region has the DNA TGTGCCAGCAGTCCGACAATCGAGGTCCTTAATGAAAAACTGTTTTTT. Protein sequence: CASSPTIEVLNEKLFF.

This clonotype was found many times. The chain combines TRBV7-2 with TRBJ2-5; D gene unclear. This CDR3 has 13 amino acids. V gave up 3 bases and J gave up 10 bases, with 15 bases separating them. In germline, CDR1 is SGHTA, CDR2 FQGNSA. CDR3 sequence (DNA): TGTGCCAGCAGCTTTTCACCGGGTGCAGTCCAGTACTTC. As protein: CASSFSPGAVQYF.

This clonotype occurred many times. The J gene is TRBJ2-2, the V gene TRBV7-8, with D possibly being TRBD2 (6 bases). V lost 4 bases to trimming and J lost 2 bases, with 14 bases between them. The CDR3 runs to 16 residues. Per the germline V gene, CDR1 is SGHVS and CDR2 is FQNEAQ. The CDR3 loop reads CASSSRRGTNTGELFF. In nucleotides, the CDR3 is TGTGCCAGCAGCTCGCGGAGGGGCACCAACACCGGGGAGCTGTTTTTT.

This clonotype was seen repeatedly, ten times or more. The V call is TRBV6-1, the J call TRBJ1-6; 7 nucleotides match TRBD1. V shed 9 bases, J shed 4 bases, and the junction held 3 bases outside the gene matches. The CDR3 has 13 residues. The V gene's germline CDR1 is MNHNS and CDR2 SASEGT. CDR3: CASGQEYNSPLHF. CDR3 in DNA: TGTGCCAGTGGACAGGAGTATAATTCACCCCTCCACTTT.